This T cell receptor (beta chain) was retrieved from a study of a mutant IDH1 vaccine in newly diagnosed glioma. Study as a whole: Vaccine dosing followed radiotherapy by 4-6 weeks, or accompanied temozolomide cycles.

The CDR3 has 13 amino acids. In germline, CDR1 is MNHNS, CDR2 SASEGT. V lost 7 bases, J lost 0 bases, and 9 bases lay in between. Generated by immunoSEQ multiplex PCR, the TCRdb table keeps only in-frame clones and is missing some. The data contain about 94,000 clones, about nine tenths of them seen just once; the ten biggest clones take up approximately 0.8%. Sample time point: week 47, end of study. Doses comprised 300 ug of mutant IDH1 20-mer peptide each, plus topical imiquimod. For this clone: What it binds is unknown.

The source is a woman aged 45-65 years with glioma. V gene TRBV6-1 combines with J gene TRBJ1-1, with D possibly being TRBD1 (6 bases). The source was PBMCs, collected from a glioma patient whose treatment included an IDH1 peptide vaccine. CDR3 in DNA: TGTGCCAGCACAGGGGCCGTGAACACTGAAGCTTTCTTT. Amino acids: CASTGAVNTEAFF.